This entry describes one T cell receptor beta chain. The sample originates from a study of blood T cell repertoires in COVID-19. Whole-study context: Samples of COVID-19 (acute and convalescent) were obtained from the United States, Italy and Spain.

The length of the CDR3 is 14 residues. Germline values: CDR1 SGHTA, CDR2 FQGNSA. Trimming cost V 7 bases and J 5 bases; bases outside gene matches: 11. The table came from immunoSEQ multiplex PCR; TCRdb's copy has only in-frame clones and leaves some out. Among 180,000 or so clones, about 82% were seen once, and the ten largest hold about 6%. The sequenced sample consisted of PBMCs or T cells enriched from blood (not recorded which). The receptor was derived from a man aged 35 to 55 with acute COVID-19. The chain links TRBV7-2 to TRBJ2-7; TRBD2 matches 7 bases. The CDR3 DNA reads TGTGCCAGCACCTGGGGCGGGAGTCTCAACGAGCAGTACTTC. Translation: CASTWGGSLNEQYF. The full variable domain, rest sourced from reference TRBV7-2 and TRBJ2-7, is GAGVSQSPSNKVTEKGKDVELRCDPISGHTALYWYRQSLGQGLEFLIYFQGNSAPDKSGLPSDRFSAERTGGSVSTLTIQRTQQEDSAVYLCASTWGGSLNEQYFGPGTRLTVT.